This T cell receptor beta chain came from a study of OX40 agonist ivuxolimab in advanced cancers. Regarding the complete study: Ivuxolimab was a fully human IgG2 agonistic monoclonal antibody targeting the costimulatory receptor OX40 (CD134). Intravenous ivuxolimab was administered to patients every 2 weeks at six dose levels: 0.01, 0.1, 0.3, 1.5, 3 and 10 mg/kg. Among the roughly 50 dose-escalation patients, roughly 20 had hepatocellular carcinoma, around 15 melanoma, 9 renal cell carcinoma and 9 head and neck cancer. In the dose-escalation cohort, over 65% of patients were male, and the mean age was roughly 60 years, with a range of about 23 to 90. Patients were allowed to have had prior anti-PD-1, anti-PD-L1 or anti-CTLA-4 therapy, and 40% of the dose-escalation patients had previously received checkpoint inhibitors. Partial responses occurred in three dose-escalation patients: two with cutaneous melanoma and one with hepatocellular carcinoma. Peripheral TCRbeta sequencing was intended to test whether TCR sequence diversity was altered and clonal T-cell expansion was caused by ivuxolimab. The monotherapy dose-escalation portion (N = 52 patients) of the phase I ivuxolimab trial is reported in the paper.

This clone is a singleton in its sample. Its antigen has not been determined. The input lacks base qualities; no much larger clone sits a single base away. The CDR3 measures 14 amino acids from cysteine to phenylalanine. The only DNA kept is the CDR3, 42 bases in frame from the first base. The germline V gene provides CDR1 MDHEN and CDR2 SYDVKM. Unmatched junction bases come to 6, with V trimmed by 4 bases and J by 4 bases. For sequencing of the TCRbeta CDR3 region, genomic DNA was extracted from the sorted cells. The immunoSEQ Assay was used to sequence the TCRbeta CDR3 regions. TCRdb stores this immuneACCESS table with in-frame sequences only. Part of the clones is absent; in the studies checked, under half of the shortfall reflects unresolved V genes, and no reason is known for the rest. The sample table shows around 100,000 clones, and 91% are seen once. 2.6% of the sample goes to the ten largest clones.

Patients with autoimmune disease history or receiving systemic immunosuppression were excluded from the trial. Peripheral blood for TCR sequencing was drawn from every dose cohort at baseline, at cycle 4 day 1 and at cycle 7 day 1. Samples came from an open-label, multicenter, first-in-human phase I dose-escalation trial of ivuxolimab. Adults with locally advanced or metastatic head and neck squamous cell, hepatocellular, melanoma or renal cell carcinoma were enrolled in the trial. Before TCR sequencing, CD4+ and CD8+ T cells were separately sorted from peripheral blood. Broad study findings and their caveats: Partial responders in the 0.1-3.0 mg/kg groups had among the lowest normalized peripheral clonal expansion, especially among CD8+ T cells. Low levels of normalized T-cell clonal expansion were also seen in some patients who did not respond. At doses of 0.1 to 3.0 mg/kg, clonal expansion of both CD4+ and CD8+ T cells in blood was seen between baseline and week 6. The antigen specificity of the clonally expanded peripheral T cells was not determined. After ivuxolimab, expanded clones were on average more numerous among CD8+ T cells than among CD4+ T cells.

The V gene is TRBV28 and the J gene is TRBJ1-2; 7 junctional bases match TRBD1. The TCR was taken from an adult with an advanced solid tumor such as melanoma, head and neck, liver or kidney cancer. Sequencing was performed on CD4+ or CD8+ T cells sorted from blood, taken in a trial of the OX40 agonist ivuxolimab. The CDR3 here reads CASSYRDRVYGYTF. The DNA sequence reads TGTGCCAGCAGTTACCGGGACAGAGTCTATGGCTACACCTTC.